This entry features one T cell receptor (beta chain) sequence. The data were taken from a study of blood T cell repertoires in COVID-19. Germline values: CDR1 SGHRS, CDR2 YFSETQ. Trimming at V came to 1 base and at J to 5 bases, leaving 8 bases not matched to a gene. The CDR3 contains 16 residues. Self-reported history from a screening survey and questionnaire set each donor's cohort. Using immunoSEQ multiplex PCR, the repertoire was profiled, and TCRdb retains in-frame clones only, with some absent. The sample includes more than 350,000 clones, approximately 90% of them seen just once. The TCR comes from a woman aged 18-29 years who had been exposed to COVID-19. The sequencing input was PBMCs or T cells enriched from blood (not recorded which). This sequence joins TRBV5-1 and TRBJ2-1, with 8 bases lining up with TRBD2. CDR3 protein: CASSLYSGGLNNEQFF. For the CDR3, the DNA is TGCGCCAGCAGCTTGTACTCGGGGGGGCTTAACAATGAGCAGTTCTTC.